These 25 T cell receptor beta chains share one sample of origin, sequenced in a study of CD8 T cells in Susac syndrome. RNA was extracted with the RNeasy kit, and a quantity of roughly 0.45 to 1 ug was reverse transcribed using random hexamers. TCRdb itself ran the immunoSEQ multiplex PCR reads through MiXCR, one entry per CDR3 protein. The profile shows some 200,000 distinct CDR3 sequences, 95% of them singletons. Sequencing was done on a sample of CD8+ T cells from PBMCs. These receptors were collected from a human donor with Susac syndrome.

This clonotype appeared a single time. At one end the junction does not follow the germline gene, possibly because of a read error. This chain uses TRBV7-7 with TRBJ2-6; D is unclear. The CDR3 covers 13 residues. Germline assignment: CDR1 SSHAT and CDR2 FNYEAQ (reference sequence). Written as DNA, the CDR3 is TGTGCTAGCAGCGAACTAATGGGAAACGTCCTGACTTTC. Encoded protein: CASSELMGNVLTF. Supplemented by reference TRBV7-7 and TRBJ2-6, the full variable domain reads GAGVSQSPRYKVTKRGQDVTLRCDPISSHATLYWYQQALGQGPEFLTYFNYEAQPDKSGLPSDRFSAERPEGSISTLTIQRTEQRDSAMYRCASSELMGNVLTFGAGSRLTVL.

The chain has TRBV4-2 and TRBJ1-1; weak D call: TRBD1 (5 bases). The V gene lost 0 bases and the J gene lost 5 bases, with 10 bases spanning the gap. The length of the CDR3 is 14 residues. Germline-derived CDR1 and CDR2 are LGHNA and YNFKEQ. CDR3 sequence (DNA): TGTGCCAGCAGCCAAGATTTAGGGGATACTGAAGCTTTCTTT. This translates into CASSQDLGDTEAFF.

The rearrangement joins TRBV25-1 to TRBJ1-1, with D unresolved. V was pared by 0 bases and J by 1 base, with 6 bases between. The CDR3 loop spans 14 amino acids. CDR1 is MGHDK, CDR2 SYGVNS, per germline. The CDR3 bases are TGTGCCAGCAGTGAATACACCGAGAACACTGAAGCTTTCTTT. Amino acid sequence: CASSEYTENTEAFF. Supplemented by reference TRBV25-1 and TRBJ1-1, the full variable domain reads EADIYQTPRYLVIGTGKKITLECSQTMGHDKMYWYQQDPGMELHLIHYSYGVNSTEKGDLSSESTVSRIRTEHFPLTLESARPSHTSQYLCASSEYTENTEAFFGQGTRLTVV.

V usage is TRBV24-1 and J usage is TRBJ2-3; D gene ambiguous. This CDR3 has 16 residues. Looked up from germline, CDR1 is KGHDR and CDR2 is SFDVKD. The V and J ends lost 0 bases and 6 bases respectively, with 15 bases between them. This chain's CDR3 is CATSDLERSGEDTQYF. CDR3 in DNA: TGTGCCACCAGTGATTTGGAGCGCTCAGGAGAGGATACGCAGTATTTT.

The chain employs TRBV4-1 and TRBJ1-3; perhaps TRBD1 as D (6 bases). There are 16 residues in the CDR3. V lost 4 bases and J lost 0, with 13 bases in between. The germline V gene encodes CDR1 MGHRA and CDR2 YSYEKL. The CDR3 protein is CASSLQTGSSGNTIYF. The CDR3 region has the DNA TGCGCCAGCAGCCTTCAGACAGGATCCTCTGGAAACACCATATATTTT.

The V and J genes are TRBV12-3 or TRBV12-4 and TRBJ1-2, with D unresolved. The CDR3 contains 14 residues. Trimming took 3 bases from V and 4 from J, leaving 12 bases between them. The DNA for the CDR3 is TGTGCCAGCAGTTTTTCTGAACAGTTCTATGGCTACACCTTC. It is translated as CASSFSEQFYGYTF.

The chain uses TRBV11-2 and TRBJ1-2, with a weak D call TRBD1 (5 bases). The germline V gene encodes CDR1 SGHAT and CDR2 FQNNGV. The CDR3 is made up of 16 amino acids. The ends were cut back, 5 bases at V and 6 bases at J, with 22 bases in the middle. In DNA form, the CDR3 reads TGTGCCAGCAGCCTTTCTCGAAGCAGGGAGTTAAATGGCTACACCTTC. This sequence encodes CASSLSRSRELNGYTF.

V usage is TRBV6-5 and J usage is TRBJ2-2, with D unclear. CDR3 length equals 14 residues. CDR1 is MNHEY and CDR2 is SVGAGI in the germline V gene. V was pared by 10 bases and J by 4 bases, with 16 bases between. CDR3 sequence: CAIRPRGGTGELFF. As DNA, the CDR3 is TGTGCCATCAGACCGCGAGGCGGCACCGGGGAGCTGTTTTTT.

The J gene is TRBJ2-1, the V gene TRBV30, with a tentative D call TRBD2 (6 bases). The V gene's germline CDR1 is GTSNPN and CDR2 SVGIG (reference sequence). V lost 0 bases and J 7 bases, leaving 7 bases between the germline ends. CDR3 length: 12 residues. The CDR3 nucleotides read TGTGCCTGGAGTGTAAGCGGGAATGAGCAGTTCTTC. Amino acid sequence: CAWSVSGNEQFF.

In DNA form, the CDR3 reads TGTGCCAGCAGCTCTAATTCCGTTGAGCAGTTCTTC. It translates to CASSSNSVEQFF. The chain links TRBV7-9 to TRBJ2-1; D gene ambiguous. The CDR3 contains 12 residues. Germline V gene lookup returns CDR1 SEHNR and CDR2 FQNEAQ (reference sequence). V was shortened by 4 bases and J by 9 bases, with 10 bases between the two germline ends.

The chain uses TRBV29-1 and TRBJ1-2; D not certain. The germline V gene has CDR1 SQVTM and CDR2 ANQGSEA. CDR3 size: 10 residues. Trimming cost V 7 bases and J 5 bases, with 8 bases left between them. CDR3 nucleotide sequence: TGCAGCGCCTTTGAATATGGCTACACCTTC. It specifies CSAFEYGYTF.

The V and J genes are TRBV29-1 and TRBJ1-4; unclear D gene. The V gene lost 7 bases and the J gene lost 5 bases, with 14 bases spanning the gap. Germline CDR1 reads SQVTM; CDR2 reads ANQGSEA. The CDR3 sequence is 13 residues long. CDR3 in amino acids: CSGSLSVNEKLFF. In nucleotides, the CDR3 is TGCAGCGGATCCCTGAGTGTAAATGAAAAACTGTTTTTT.

V and J are TRBV12-3 or TRBV12-4 and TRBJ2-1; 7 bases fit TRBD1. Losses at the gene ends were 6 bases for V and 6 bases for J; bases not matched to a gene: 11. The CDR3 covers 15 residues. CDR3 DNA sequence: TGTGCCAGCAGCGAATCTGGGACAGTATCCAATGAGCAGTTCTTC. Translating it yields CASSESGTVSNEQFF.

The chain combines TRBV7-9 with TRBJ2-3, with D perhaps matching TRBD2 (6 bases). Germline-derived CDR1 and CDR2 are SEHNR and FQNEAQ (reference sequence). The CDR3 sequence is 16 residues long. The ends were cut back, 5 bases at V and 1 base at J, with 16 bases in the middle. The CDR3, as DNA: TGTGCCAGCAGCCCACAGACTAGACTGGGCACAGATACGCAGTATTTT. This codes for CASSPQTRLGTDTQYF.

This sequence joins TRBV30 and TRBJ2-1, with TRBD1 matching 9 bases. Trimming took 0 bases from V and 8 from J; bases not matched to a gene: 11. This CDR3 spans 16 amino acids. Germline V gives CDR1 GTSNPN, CDR2 SVGIG (reference sequence). In DNA form, the CDR3 reads TGTGCCTGGAGTGTTAGGGACAGGGCTTCCGTCGATGAGCAGTTCTTC. It specifies CAWSVRDRASVDEQFF.

This rearrangement joins TRBV20-1 to TRBJ2-1; 8 nucleotides line up with TRBD2. CDR1 is DFQATT and CDR2 is SNEGSKA in the germline V gene (reference sequence). The CDR3 is 15 residues long. The J segment lost 4 bases and the V segment lost 0 bases, leaving 5 bases of the junction unmatched. The CDR3 reads CSARDLSGGYNEQFF. DNA of the CDR3: TGCAGTGCTAGAGATCTTTCGGGGGGGTACAATGAGCAGTTCTTC.

The J gene is TRBJ2-7, the V gene TRBV9, with D unclear. The CDR3 is made up of 12 amino acids. V lost 0 bases to trimming and J lost 7 bases, with 8 bases between them. The germline V gene encodes CDR1 SGDLS and CDR2 YYNGEE. Written as DNA, the CDR3 is TGTGCCAGCAGCGTAGGTGGCGAAGAGCAGTACTTC. Translating it yields CASSVGGEEQYF.

J is TRBJ2-2 and V is TRBV7-3; no clear D gene. Trimming left V 5 bases short and J 5 bases short, with 15 bases between. Germline CDR1 SGHTA, CDR2 FQGTGA. The CDR3 sequence is 15 residues long. CDR3 DNA: TGTGCCAGCAGCACGGTGGCAGAGTGGACCGGGGAGCTGTTTTTT. Translation gives CASSTVAEWTGELFF.

V is TRBV6-5 and J is TRBJ1-2; D is undetermined. The CDR3 sequence is 13 residues long. Trimming shortened V by 6 bases and J by 4 bases, and 12 bases separated the two germline ends. Germline V gene lookup returns CDR1 MNHEY and CDR2 SVGAGI. CDR3 amino acids: CASSTPGSYGYTF. The CDR3, as DNA: TGTGCCAGCAGCACCCCGGGCAGCTATGGCTACACCTTC.

The rearrangement uses TRBV6-5 and TRBJ1-4; D is unclear. The CDR3 has 15 amino acids. The germline V and J ends were trimmed by 6 bases and 7 bases, with 18 bases remaining between them. CDR1 and CDR2 from the germline V gene are MNHEY and SVGAGI. CDR3 residues: CASSPDGTSGEKLFF. The CDR3 bases are TGTGCCAGCAGCCCCGACGGAACATCGGGTGAAAAACTGTTTTTT.

This chain uses TRBV9 with TRBJ2-7; TRBD2 agrees at 10 bases. V dropped 3 bases and J dropped 2; count of bases not matched to a gene: 2. This CDR3 has 14 residues. CDR1 SGDLS and CDR2 YYNGEE come from the germline V gene. CDR3 sequence (DNA): TGTGCCAGCAGCGCTAGCGGGGGTACCTACGAGCAGTACTTC. It translates to CASSASGGTYEQYF.

The chain uses TRBV15 and TRBJ2-1, with 8 bases aligning to TRBD2. From germline, CDR1 is LNHNV and CDR2 YYDKDF (reference sequence). With V trimmed by 8 bases and J by 5 bases, 5 bases remained unmatched. The length of the CDR3 is 13 residues. In DNA, the CDR3 is TGTGCCACCGAGGGACTAGGGAACAATGAGCAGTTCTTC. Amino acids: CATEGLGNNEQFF. Full variable domain (remainder filled in from reference TRBV15 and TRBJ2-1): DAMVIQNPRYQVTQFGKPVTLSCSQTLNHNVMYWYQQKSSQAPKLLFHYYDKDFNNEADTPDNFQSRRPNTSFCFLDIRSPGLGDTAMYLCATEGLGNNEQFFGPGTRLTVL.

This clonotype was seen only once. This chain uses TRBV5-6 with TRBJ1-2; D is unclear. Trimming took 3 bases from V and 1 from J, leaving 10 bases between them. Germline V gene sequence: CDR1 SGHDT, CDR2 YYEEEE. The CDR3 has 14 amino acids. The CDR3 spells CASSWTAVNYGYTF. The CDR3, as DNA: TGTGCCAGCAGCTGGACGGCAGTTAACTATGGCTACACCTTC.

This chain connects TRBV11-1 to TRBJ2-5; no reliable D call. There are 14 residues in the CDR3. Germline V gene data show CDR1 as SGHAT and CDR2 as FQDESV (reference sequence). Deletions cut 1 base from V and 2 bases from J, with 8 bases between. DNA of the CDR3: TGTGCCAGCAGCTTAGATGACGTTCAAGAGACCCAGTACTTC. Residues: CASSLDDVQETQYF.

The chain links TRBV7-9 to TRBJ2-1; the D is unclear. The CDR3 is 19 residues long. Trimming stripped 8 bases from V and 0 bases from J, with 26 bases between. The germline V gene encodes CDR1 SEHNR and CDR2 FQNEAQ (reference sequence). The CDR3 region has the DNA TGTGCCAGCTTAGTATCTAAACGACCCACCCCAAGCTCCTACAATGAGCAGTTCTTC. Protein product: CASLVSKRPTPSSYNEQFF. The full variable domain, with the rest looked up from reference TRBV7-9 and TRBJ2-1, is DTGVSQNPRHKITKRGQNVTFRCDPISEHNRLYWYRQTLGQGPEFLTYFQNEAQLEKSRLLSDRFSAERPKGSFSTLEIQRTEQGDSAMYLCASLVSKRPTPSSYNEQFFGPGTRLTVL.